This T cell receptor beta chain was recovered during a study of T-cell reconstitution after alpha-beta-depleted transplantation in children. Germline trimming cut 6 bases from V and 5 bases from J; bases unmatched to any gene: 3. The germline V gene has CDR1 ENHRY and CDR2 SYGVKD. This CDR3 comprises 12 residues. Unique molecular identifiers were used to barcode this TCRbeta library. MiXCR, run by TCRdb on the PCR reads, gives a single entry per CDR3 protein. Here the sample spans around 94,000 distinct CDR3 sequences, around 7.8% being singletons. This clonotype was counted at least ten times. The source was PBMCs, collected before TCRalphabeta/CD19-depleted stem cell transplant. This TCR derives from a boy aged 2 to 9 with acute lymphoblastic leukemia, due to receive a stem cell transplant. This chain links TRBV10-3 with TRBJ2-7; 8 bases line up with TRBD2. CDR3 protein: CAIRGLDNEQYF. CDR3 coding DNA: TGTGCCATCAGGGGACTAGACAACGAGCAGTACTTC.